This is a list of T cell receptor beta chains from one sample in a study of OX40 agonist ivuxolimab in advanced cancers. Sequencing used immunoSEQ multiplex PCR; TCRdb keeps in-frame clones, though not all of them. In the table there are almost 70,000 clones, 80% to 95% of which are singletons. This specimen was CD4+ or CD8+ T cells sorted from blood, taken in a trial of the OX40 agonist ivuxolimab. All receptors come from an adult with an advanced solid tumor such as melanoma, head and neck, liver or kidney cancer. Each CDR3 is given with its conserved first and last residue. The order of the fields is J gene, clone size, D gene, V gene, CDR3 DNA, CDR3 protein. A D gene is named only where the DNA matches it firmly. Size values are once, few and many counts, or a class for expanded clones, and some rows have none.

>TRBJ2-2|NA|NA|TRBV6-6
TGTGCCAGCAGTTATTTACGGAGGAACACCGGGGAGCTGTTTTTT
CASSYLRRNTGELFF
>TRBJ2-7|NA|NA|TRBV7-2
TGTGCCAGCAGCTCCTTCGACAGGAGTGGGAACTACGAGCAGTACTTC
CASSSFDRSGNYEQYF
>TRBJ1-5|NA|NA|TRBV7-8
TGTGCCAGCAGCTTAGGTTGGGCAGGGAGCAATCAGCCCCAGCATTTT
CASSLGWAGSNQPQHF
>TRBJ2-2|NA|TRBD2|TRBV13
TGTGCCAGCAGCTTAGTAGCGGGGTTGAACACCGGGGAGCTGTTTTTT
CASSLVAGLNTGELFF
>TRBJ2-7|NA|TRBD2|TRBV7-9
TGTGCCAGCAGCCTCACTAGCGGGAGGTTCTTGTACGAGCAGTACTTC
CASSLTSGRFLYEQYF
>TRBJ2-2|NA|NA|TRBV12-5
TGTGCTAGTGGTTTGGGGTCCCGCATACCGGCGAACACCGGGGAGCTGTTTTTT
CASGLGSRIPANTGELFF
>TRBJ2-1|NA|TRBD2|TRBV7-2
TGTGCCAGCAGCTTATTCCTAGCGGGAGCAGCGACCTACAATGAGCAGTTCTTC
CASSLFLAGAATYNEQFF
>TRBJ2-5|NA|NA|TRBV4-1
TGCGCCAGCAGCCAAATCTTAAGGGAGACCCAGTACTTC
CASSQILRETQYF
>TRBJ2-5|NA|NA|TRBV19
TGTGCCAGTAGCCGAAGTGGGACACCGGGTGGGACCCAGTACTTC
CASSRSGTPGGTQYF
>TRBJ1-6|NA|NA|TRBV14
TGTGCCAGCAGCCAATTATCAGCTTATAATTCACCCCTCCACTTT
CASSQLSAYNSPLHF
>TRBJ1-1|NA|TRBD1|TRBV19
TGTGCCAGTAGTATACGAAAGACAGGGATGAACACTGAAGCTTTCTTT
CASSIRKTGMNTEAFF
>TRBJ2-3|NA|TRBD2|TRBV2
TGTGCCACCCGGAGGCTAGCGGGAGCCCCCACAGATACGCAGTATTTT
CATRRLAGAPTDTQYF
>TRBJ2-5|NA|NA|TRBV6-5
TGTGCCAGCAGCCTGTCTGAGGGGGGAGAGACCCAGTACTTC
CASSLSEGGETQYF
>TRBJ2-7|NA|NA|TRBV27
TGTGCCAGCAGTCCATGGGGCGTTAGGCTCTACGAGCAGTACTTC
CASSPWGVRLYEQYF
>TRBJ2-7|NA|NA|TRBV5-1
TGCGCCAGCAGCTTGGCCGGTCGGGAGTATTCCTACGAGCAGTACTTC
CASSLAGREYSYEQYF
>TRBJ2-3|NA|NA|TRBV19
TGTGCCAGTAGTTCGTCCCACGGCCGTACAGATACGCAGTATTTT
CASSSSHGRTDTQYF
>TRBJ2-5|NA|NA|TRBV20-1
TGCAGTGCTGGCCAAGAGACCCAGTACTTC
CSAGQETQYF
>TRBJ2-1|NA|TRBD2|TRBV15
TGTGCCACCAGCAGAGATCTGGAGCGGGAACAGATCTTC
CATSRDLEREQIF
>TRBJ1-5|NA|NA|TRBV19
TGTGCCAGTAGTATCGGGGGAACCCGCAATCAGCCCCAGCATTTT
CASSIGGTRNQPQHF
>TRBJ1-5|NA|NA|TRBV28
TGTGCCAGCAGTTTAATTGGCCAGGGGAATCAGCCCCAGCATTTT
CASSLIGQGNQPQHF
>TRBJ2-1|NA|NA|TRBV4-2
TGTGCCAGCAGCCGGAAAGGTCAATCACGCGCCGATGAGCAGTTCTTC
CASSRKGQSRADEQFF
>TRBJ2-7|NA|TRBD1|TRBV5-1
TGCGCCAGCAGCTTGGGAGACAGGGGGCAGAACGAGCAGTACTTC
CASSLGDRGQNEQYF
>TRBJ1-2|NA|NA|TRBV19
TGTGCCAGTAGTACCACCTCAGGAGTGAGTAACTATGGCTACACCTTC
CASSTTSGVSNYGYTF
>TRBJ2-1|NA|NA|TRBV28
TGTGCCAGCAGTATCCCCCGGCGGGGCTCCTACAATGAGCAGTTCTTC
CASSIPRRGSYNEQFF
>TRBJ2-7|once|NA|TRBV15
TGTGCCACCGGGGGCTGCGAGCAGTACTTC
CATGGCEQYF
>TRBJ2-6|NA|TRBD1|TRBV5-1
TGCGCCAGCCTACCCGGGACAGGGAATCAGGTCGGGGCCAACGTCCTGACTTTC
CASLPGTGNQVGANVLTF
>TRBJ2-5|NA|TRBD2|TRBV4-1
TGCGCCAGCAGCCAACTAAGCGGGAGTTGGCAAGAGACCCAGTACTTC
CASSQLSGSWQETQYF
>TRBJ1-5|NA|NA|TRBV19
TGTGCCAGCAAGAATGCGGCTTTAGAAAATCAGCCCCAGCATTTT
CASKNAALENQPQHF
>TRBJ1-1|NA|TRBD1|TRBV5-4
TGTGCCAGCAGTACGACAGGGGGAGTGACTGAAGCTTTCTTT
CASSTTGGVTEAFF
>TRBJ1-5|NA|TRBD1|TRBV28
TGTGCCAGCAGTTTACCTGACAGGGGTAGAAATCAGCCCCAGCATTTT
CASSLPDRGRNQPQHF
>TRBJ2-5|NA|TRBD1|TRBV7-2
TGTGCCAGCAGCTCGGGACAGGTGGCCCAAGAGACCCAGTACTTC
CASSSGQVAQETQYF
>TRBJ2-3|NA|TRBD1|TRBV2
TGTGCCAGCAGTGACCTTTTGACAGGGACCACAGATACGCAGTATTTT
CASSDLLTGTTDTQYF
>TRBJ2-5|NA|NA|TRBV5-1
TGCGCCAGCAGCTTGGTGGCAGGGTACCAAGAGACCCAGTACTTC
CASSLVAGYQETQYF
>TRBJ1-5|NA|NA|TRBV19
TGTGCCAGTAGCCCGGGACCGATACATCAGCCCCAGCATTTT
CASSPGPIHQPQHF
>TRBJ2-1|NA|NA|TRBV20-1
TGCAGTGCTAGTTTCAACAATGAGCAGTTCTTC
CSASFNNEQFF
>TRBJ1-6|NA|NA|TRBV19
TGTGCCAGTAGTCTGGCCCGACAGCCAAATTCACCCCTCCACTTT
CASSLARQPNSPLHF
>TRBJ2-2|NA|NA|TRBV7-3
TGTGCCAGCAGCTTACGGACGGGGAACACCGGGGAGCTGTTTTTT
CASSLRTGNTGELFF
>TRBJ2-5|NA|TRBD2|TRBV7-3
TGTGCCAGCAGTTCCGGACTAGCGGGAGGGAGGGGACCACAAGAGACCCAGTACTTC
CASSSGLAGGRGPQETQYF
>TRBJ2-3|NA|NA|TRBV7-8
TGTGCCAGCAGCCCACCGTCGGATACGCAGTATTTT
CASSPPSDTQYF
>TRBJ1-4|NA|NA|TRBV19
TGTGCCAGTAAGGCAGGGACCTCCCCCTTTGAAAAACTGTTTTTT
CASKAGTSPFEKLFF
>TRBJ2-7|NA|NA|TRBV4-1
TGCGCCAGCAGCCAACCCGAGCCGGTTATGGTGAGCGAGCAGTACTTC
CASSQPEPVMVSEQYF
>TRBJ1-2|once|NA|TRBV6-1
TGTGCCAGCAGTGAAGGGGCAGCAAACTATGGCTACACCTTC
CASSEGAANYGYTF
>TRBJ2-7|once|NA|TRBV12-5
TGTGCTAGTGGTTTGGTAGTCGCGCCCCAGTACTTC
CASGLVVAPQYF
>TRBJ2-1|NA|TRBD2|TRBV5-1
TGCGCCAGCAGCGGGACTAGCGGGGCCTACAATGAGCAGTTCTTC
CASSGTSGAYNEQFF
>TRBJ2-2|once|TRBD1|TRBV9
TGTGCCAGCAGCGTAGCTGACAGGGACAGGGTATCCACCGGGGAGCTGTTTTTT
CASSVADRDRVSTGELFF
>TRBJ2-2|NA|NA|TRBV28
TGTGCCAGCGAACGACCAATCGGGGAGCTGTTTTTT
CASERPIGELFF
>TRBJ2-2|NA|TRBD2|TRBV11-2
TGTGCCACCAATCTGGGGCGGGAGCACGGGGAGCTGTTTTTT
CATNLGREHGELFF
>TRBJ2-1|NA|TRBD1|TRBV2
TGTGCCAGCAGTTATAAAACAGGGGCAAGTGAGCAGTTCTTC
CASSYKTGASEQFF
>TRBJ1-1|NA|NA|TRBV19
TGTGCCAGTAGTATGACCACGGACACTGAAGCTTTCTTT
CASSMTTDTEAFF
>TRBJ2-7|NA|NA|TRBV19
TGTGCCAGTAGTATTCTATACAGGGAGAGCGAGCAGTACTTC
CASSILYRESEQYF
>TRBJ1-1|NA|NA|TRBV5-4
TGTGCCGGCGGACGGCCGAACACTGAAGCTTTCTTT
CAGGRPNTEAFF
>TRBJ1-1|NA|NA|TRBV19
TGTGCCAGTAGTCGGGCAGGCGGGGCTGAAGCTTTCTTT
CASSRAGGAEAFF
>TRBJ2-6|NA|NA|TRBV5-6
TGTGCCAGCAGCCGCGGACGGACTTCTGGGGCCAACGTCCTGACTTTC
CASSRGRTSGANVLTF
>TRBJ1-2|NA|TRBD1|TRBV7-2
TGTGCCAGCAGCTCAACAGGGGGCCGGTCGGATGGCTACACCTTC
CASSSTGGRSDGYTF